The next 26 T cell receptor beta chains were all read from a single sample in a study of blood T cell repertoires in COVID-19. Repertoires were generated with immunoSEQ multiplex PCR, while TCRdb's copy carries only in-frame clones and drops some. The table has around 330,000 clones, about nine tenths seen once; the top ten hold roughly 8.9%. Sequenced: PBMCs or T cells enriched from blood (not recorded which). Receptors originate from a woman between 40 and 50 years old who had recovered from COVID-19.

This sequence joins TRBV7-2 and TRBJ1-3; D remains unclear. The CDR3 loop spans 14 amino acids. V dropped 4 bases and J dropped 4 bases, with 11 bases sitting between them. The germline V gene encodes CDR1 SGHTA and CDR2 FQGNSA. CDR3 amino acids: CASSSSNRGNTIYF. The CDR3 region has the DNA TGTGCCAGCAGCTCCTCAAATCGGGGAAACACCATATATTTT.

The chain combines TRBV4-3 with TRBJ2-7; no reliable D call. V lost 0 bases to trimming and J lost 3 bases, with 12 bases between them. CDR3 length: 15 amino acids. Per germline, CDR1 LGHNA and CDR2 YSLEER. The CDR3 protein is CASSQEVASFYEQYF. The CDR3 nucleotides read TGCGCCAGCAGCCAAGAGGTAGCTTCGTTCTACGAGCAGTACTTC.

V is TRBV19 and J is TRBJ1-1; a possible D gene is TRBD1 (6 bases). The V gene's germline CDR1 is LNHDA and CDR2 SQIVND (reference sequence). The CDR3 spans 14 residues. Trimming stripped 3 bases from V and 0 bases from J, with 8 bases between. This CDR3 is CASSIGGMNTEAFF. In DNA form, the CDR3 reads TGTGCCAGTAGTATTGGGGGCATGAACACTGAAGCTTTCTTT.

This clone was observed once. This chain links TRBV6-6 with TRBJ2-3, with a tentative D call TRBD2 (5 bases). The CDR3 has 14 amino acids. Trimming stripped 2 bases from V and 2 bases from J, with 8 bases between. The V gene's germline CDR1 is MNHNY and CDR2 SVGAGI (reference sequence). CDR3 sequence: CASSYDGITDTQYF. The CDR3 DNA reads as TGTGCCAGCAGTTACGACGGGATCACAGATACGCAGTATTTT.

This chain uses TRBV16 with TRBJ2-1, with 12 bases fitting TRBD2. Germline CDR1 and CDR2: KGHSY and FQNENV. This CDR3 region has 19 residues. The V and J ends lost 2 bases and 6 bases, in that order; junction bases with no gene match: 14. The CDR3 protein is CASSQIPGPSGRAANEQFF. In DNA, the CDR3 is TGTGCCAGCAGCCAAATCCCTGGGCCTAGCGGGAGGGCCGCCAATGAGCAGTTCTTC.

V is TRBV7-9 and J is TRBJ2-7, with TRBD1 matching over 11 bases. The CDR3 is 15 amino acids. Germline V gene lookup returns CDR1 SEHNR and CDR2 FQNEAQ (reference sequence). With V trimmed by 5 bases and J by 3 bases, 6 bases remained unmatched. This chain's CDR3 is CASSRPGQGVYEQYF. As DNA, the CDR3 is TGTGCCAGCAGCCGTCCGGGACAGGGGGTCTACGAGCAGTACTTC.

The chain couples TRBV5-8 to TRBJ2-2, with 8 nucleotides matching TRBD2. The junction had 2 bases not matched to a gene; V was cut back by 0 bases and J by 4 bases. CDR3 length: 15 amino acids. The germline CDR1 and CDR2 sequences are SGHTS and YDEGEE. CDR3 DNA: TGTGCCAGCAGCTTGGCGGGAGGGTTCACCGGGGAGCTGTTTTTT. It translates to CASSLAGGFTGELFF.

This clone came up a few times. The chain employs TRBV2 and TRBJ2-7; 7 bases are shared with TRBD2. The germline V gene encodes CDR1 SNHLY and CDR2 FYNNEI. The CDR3 has 14 residues. Unmatched junction bases numbered 13, after V lost 7 bases and J lost 7 bases. CDR3 protein: CASTPRAAAGEQYF. CDR3 DNA: TGTGCCAGCACCCCGAGGGCGGCAGCGGGGGAGCAGTACTTC.

V is TRBV7-9 and J is TRBJ2-7; possibly TRBD2 for D (5 bases). Germline V CDR1 and CDR2: SEHNR, FQNEAQ (reference sequence). V gave up 5 bases and J gave up 6 bases, with 11 bases separating them. The CDR3 is made up of 12 amino acids. In DNA, the CDR3 is TGTGCCAGCAGCCCCGGACGGGGCGAGCAGTACTTC. Its protein is CASSPGRGEQYF.

The V call is TRBV28, the J call TRBJ1-2, with 8 nucleotides matching TRBD1. The CDR3 is 14 amino acids. Germline V gene lookup returns CDR1 MDHEN and CDR2 SYDVKM. With V trimmed by 6 bases and J by 8 bases, 11 bases remained unmatched. CDR3 protein: CASRVPGQDLGYTF. The CDR3 bases are TGTGCCAGCAGAGTTCCGGGACAGGATCTGGGCTACACCTTC.

The V and J genes are TRBV15 and TRBJ1-1; D is unresolved. The CDR3 loop spans 15 amino acids. Germline V gene sequence: CDR1 LNHNV, CDR2 YYDKDF (reference sequence). Trimming shortened V by 0 bases and J by 2 bases, and 10 bases separated the two germline ends. CDR3: CATSRDLDLNTEAFF. CDR3 sequence (DNA): TGTGCCACCAGCAGAGATCTCGACTTAAACACTGAAGCTTTCTTT.

CDR3 nucleotides: TGTGCCAGCAGCGTAGTACTAGCAGGGGAGCAGTACTTC. It encodes CASSVVLAGEQYF. This rearrangement joins TRBV9 to TRBJ2-7; D perhaps matches TRBD2 (6 bases). There are 13 residues in the CDR3. The V gene's germline CDR1 is SGDLS and CDR2 YYNGEE. V was clipped by 0 bases and J by 7 bases, with 11 bases between them.

The chain combines TRBV13 with TRBJ2-1, with D tentatively TRBD1 (6 bases). CDR3 size: 15 residues. CDR1 and CDR2 from the germline V gene are PRHDT and FYEKMQ (reference sequence). V lost 2 bases and J lost 3, with 11 bases in between. CDR3 nucleotide sequence: TGTGCCAGCAGCTTACAGGGGCCCCACTACAATGAGCAGTTCTTC. Protein product: CASSLQGPHYNEQFF.

This clone came up once. The chain combines TRBV7-9 with TRBJ1-4; no reliable D call. V was shortened by 5 bases and J by 10 bases, with 8 bases between the two germline ends. Germline CDR1 SEHNR, CDR2 FQNEAQ (reference sequence). This CDR3 comprises 11 residues. The CDR3 reads CASSALGKLFF. In nucleotides, the CDR3 is TGTGCCAGCAGCGCGCTAGGAAAACTGTTTTTT.

The rearrangement links TRBV5-8 to TRBJ2-4; D might be TRBD2 (6 bases). Trimming shortened V by 4 bases and J by 9 bases, and 17 bases separated the two germline ends. This CDR3 region has 14 residues. Germline CDR1 SGHTS, CDR2 YDEGEE. In DNA, the CDR3 is TGTGCCAGCAGCCCTAGACTAGTGCTTAGCATTCAGTACTTC. It is translated as CASSPRLVLSIQYF.

The chain joins TRBV7-3 to TRBJ1-1; perhaps TRBD1 as D (6 bases). Germline V CDR1 and CDR2: SGHTA, FQGTGA. The length of the CDR3 is 15 residues. V lost 2 bases, J lost 1 base, and 11 bases lay in between. CDR3 in amino acids: CASSLAAGENTEAFF. In DNA form, the CDR3 reads TGTGCCAGCAGCTTAGCCGCAGGGGAGAACACTGAAGCTTTCTTT.

This chain uses TRBV27 with TRBJ1-4; D might be TRBD1 (6 bases). V was pared by 9 bases and J by 4 bases, with 12 bases between. The CDR3 is made up of 13 amino acids. From germline, CDR1 is MNHEY and CDR2 SMNVEV (reference sequence). CDR3 in DNA: TGTGCCAGACCGGGACACATTAATGAAAAACTGTTTTTT. Translating it yields CARPGHINEKLFF.

The chain couples TRBV28 to TRBJ1-3, with 9 positions matching TRBD1. Germline CDR1 is MDHEN and CDR2 is SYDVKM. The junction had 10 bases not matched to a gene; V was cut back by 5 bases and J by 2 bases. The CDR3 sequence is 17 residues long. The CDR3 region is CASSLPGTGFPGNTIYF. The CDR3 DNA sequence: TGTGCCAGCAGTCTACCCGGGACAGGGTTCCCTGGAAACACCATATATTTT.

The rearrangement links TRBV30 to TRBJ1-1; 10 nucleotides match TRBD1. V trimming: 4 bases; J trimming: 11 bases; junction bases outside the gene matches: 10. The CDR3 extends over 13 amino acids. The germline V gene encodes CDR1 GTSNPN and CDR2 SVGIG (reference sequence). The CDR3 spells CAWTRQGAGWAFF. For the CDR3, the DNA is TGTGCCTGGACCAGACAGGGGGCGGGGTGGGCTTTCTTT.

The chain links TRBV6-5 to TRBJ1-1; 7 bases agree with TRBD1. Per germline, CDR1 MNHEY and CDR2 SVGAGI. CDR3 length: 15 residues. V shed 5 bases, J shed 3 bases, and the junction held 9 bases outside the gene matches. In nucleotides, the CDR3 is TGTGCCAGCAGTCTCCCGGGACAGCCGTACACTGAAGCTTTCTTT. Protein sequence: CASSLPGQPYTEAFF.

V and J are TRBV4-1 and TRBJ2-7, with TRBD2 matching 10 bases. Trimming removed 0 bases from V and 6 bases from J; junction bases left unmatched: 8. This CDR3 contains 16 residues. CDR1 and CDR2 from the germline V gene are MGHRA and YSYEKL. The CDR3 coding sequence is TGCGCCAGCAGCCAAGAATGGGCTAGCGGGGGACCCGAGCAGTACTTC. Protein sequence: CASSQEWASGGPEQYF.

The J gene is TRBJ2-7, the V gene TRBV5-6, with 8 nucleotides matching TRBD1. With V trimmed by 0 bases and J by 3 bases, 2 bases remained unmatched. Looked up from germline, CDR1 is SGHDT and CDR2 is YYEEEE. CDR3 size: 14 residues. The CDR3: CASSLADRDYEQYF. For the CDR3, the DNA is TGTGCCAGCAGCTTGGCGGACAGGGACTACGAGCAGTACTTC.

This sequence joins TRBV11-3 and TRBJ2-3, with a tentative D call TRBD1 (5 bases). The CDR3 length is 15 residues. The germline V gene has CDR1 SGHNT and CDR2 YENEEA. V lost 5 bases, J lost 1 base, and 13 bases lay in between. CDR3 in DNA: TGTGCCAGCAGCCCCAGGGTTGGGGGCACAGATACGCAGTATTTT. This gives the protein CASSPRVGGTDTQYF.

This clone has more than one count but fewer than ten. The V and J genes are TRBV9 and TRBJ2-1; 7 nucleotides agree with TRBD2. The trim removed 3 bases at V and 8 bases at J, leaving 14 bases unmatched. Germline V CDR1 and CDR2: SGDLS, YYNGEE. The length of the CDR3 is 16 residues. The CDR3 loop reads CASSASLAEPSDEQFF. The CDR3 DNA reads TGTGCCAGCAGCGCAAGTCTAGCGGAACCGTCTGATGAGCAGTTCTTC.

The V call is TRBV12-3 or TRBV12-4, the J call TRBJ1-2; TRBD1 matches 7 bases. Losses at the gene ends were 2 bases for V and 7 bases for J; bases not matched to a gene: 1. The CDR3 loop spans 12 amino acids. The CDR3 here is CASSLYRGGYTF. CDR3 bases: TGTGCCAGCAGTTTATACAGGGGTGGCTACACCTTC.

This clone was detected only a few times. The rearrangement uses TRBV7-3 and TRBJ2-5; D unclear. The CDR3 consists of 12 residues. CDR1 is SGHTA, CDR2 FQGTGA, per germline. V dropped 3 bases and J dropped 7 bases, with 9 bases sitting between them. The CDR3 loop reads CASSLAGGTQYF. In nucleotides, the CDR3 is TGTGCCAGCAGCTTGGCTGGTGGGACCCAGTACTTC. Filled out from reference TRBV7-3 and TRBJ2-5, the complete variable domain reads GAGVSQTPSNKVTEKGKYVELRCDPISGHTALYWYRQSLGQGPEFLIYFQGTGAADDSGLPNDRFFAVRPEGSVSTLKIQRTERGDSAVYLCASSLAGGTQYFGPGTRLLVL.